This T cell receptor beta chain derives from a study of T cell responses to AZD1222 COVID-19 vaccine. V shed 2 bases and J shed 3 bases, with 12 bases lying between them. The germline V gene has CDR1 SGHNT and CDR2 YYREEE (reference sequence). CDR3 size: 15 residues. Assay: immunoSEQ multiplex PCR; the TCRdb copy retains only in-frame clones and omits some. This sample has about 97,000 clones, with approximately 86% found just once. Sample: peripheral blood, taken on day 0 of AZD1222 vaccination. J is TRBJ1-5 and V is TRBV5-4, with D perhaps matching TRBD1 (5 bases). The clonotype was recovered from an adult in good health. In DNA, the CDR3 is TGTGCCAGCAGCTTTCCCGACAGACTCAATCAGCCCCAGCATTTT. Translation: CASSFPDRLNQPQHF.